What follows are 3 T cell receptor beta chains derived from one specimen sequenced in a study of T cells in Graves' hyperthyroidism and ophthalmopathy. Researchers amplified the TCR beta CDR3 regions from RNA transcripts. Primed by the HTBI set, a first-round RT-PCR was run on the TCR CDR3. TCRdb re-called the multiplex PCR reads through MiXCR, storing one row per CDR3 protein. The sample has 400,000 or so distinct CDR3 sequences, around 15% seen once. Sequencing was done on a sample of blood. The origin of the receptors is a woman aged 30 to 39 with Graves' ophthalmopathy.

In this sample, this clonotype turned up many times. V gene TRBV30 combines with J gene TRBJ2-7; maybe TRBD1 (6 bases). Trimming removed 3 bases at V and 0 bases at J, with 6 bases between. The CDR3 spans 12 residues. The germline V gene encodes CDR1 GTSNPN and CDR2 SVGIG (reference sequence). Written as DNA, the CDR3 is TGTGCCTGGAGGGACAGCTCCTACGAGCAGTACTTC. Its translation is CAWRDSSYEQYF.

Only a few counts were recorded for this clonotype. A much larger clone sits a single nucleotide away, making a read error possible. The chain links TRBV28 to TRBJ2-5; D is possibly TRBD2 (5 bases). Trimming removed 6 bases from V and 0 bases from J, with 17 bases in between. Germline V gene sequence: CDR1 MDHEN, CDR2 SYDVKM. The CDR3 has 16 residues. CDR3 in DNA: TGTGCCAGCAGCGCGGGCAAGGGCCCGTACCAAGAGACCCAGTACTTC. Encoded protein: CASSAGKGPYQETQYF.

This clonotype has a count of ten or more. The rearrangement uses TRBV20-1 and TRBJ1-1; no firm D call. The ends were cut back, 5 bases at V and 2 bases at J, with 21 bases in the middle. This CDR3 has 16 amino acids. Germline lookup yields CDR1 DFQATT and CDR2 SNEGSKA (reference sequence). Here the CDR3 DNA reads TGCAGTGCTCGAACCCCCAACGTGATGGGTAACACTGAAGCTTTCTTT. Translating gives CSARTPNVMGNTEAFF.